A single T cell receptor beta chain is shown here with its context. Other DNA sequences in this sample translate to the same CDR3. Clones were sequenced by immunoSEQ multiplex PCR, and TCRdb holds only the in-frame ones, with some missing. The sample has some 380,000 clones, around 87% seen once; the top ten hold 1% to 1.5%. V lost 0 bases and J lost 2; bases outside the gene matches: 3. The CDR3 extends over 15 amino acids. Germline CDR1 is MNHEY and CDR2 is SVGAGI. The sample originates from a study of blood T cell repertoires in COVID-19. Donors of Cohort 3 who recovered were those that had two negative PCRs, clearance, or symptom resolution.

The sample comprised PBMCs or T cells enriched from blood (not recorded which). The V and J genes are TRBV6-5 and TRBJ2-7; 8 bases agree with TRBD1. The sequence was collected from a man aged 25 to 45 who had recovered from COVID-19. Written as DNA, the CDR3 is TGTGCCAGCAGTTACTCCGGGACAGGTACCTACGAGCAGTACTTC. This sequence encodes CASSYSGTGTYEQYF.